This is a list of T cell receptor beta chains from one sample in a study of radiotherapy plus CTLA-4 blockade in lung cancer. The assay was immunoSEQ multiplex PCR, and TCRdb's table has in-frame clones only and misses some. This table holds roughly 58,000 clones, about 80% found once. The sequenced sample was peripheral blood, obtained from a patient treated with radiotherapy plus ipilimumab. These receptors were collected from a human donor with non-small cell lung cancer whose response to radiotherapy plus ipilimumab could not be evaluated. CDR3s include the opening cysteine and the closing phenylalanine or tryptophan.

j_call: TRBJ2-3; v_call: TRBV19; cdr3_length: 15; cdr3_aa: CASSEWTASTDTQYF
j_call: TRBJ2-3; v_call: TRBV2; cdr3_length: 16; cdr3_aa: CASSPLAGGPTDTQYF
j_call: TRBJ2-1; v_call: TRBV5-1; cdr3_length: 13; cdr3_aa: CASSSRTSHEQFF
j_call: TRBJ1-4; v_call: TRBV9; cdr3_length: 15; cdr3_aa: CASSPIDGVGEKLFF
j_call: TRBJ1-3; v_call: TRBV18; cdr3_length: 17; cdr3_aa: CASSPPKYTNSGNTIYF
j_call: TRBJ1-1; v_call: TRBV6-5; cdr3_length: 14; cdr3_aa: CATNLGAMNTEAFF
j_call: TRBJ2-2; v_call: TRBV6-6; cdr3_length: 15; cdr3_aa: CASRTGTGDGGELFF
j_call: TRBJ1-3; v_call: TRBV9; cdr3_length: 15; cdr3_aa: CASSVGDSYGNTIYF
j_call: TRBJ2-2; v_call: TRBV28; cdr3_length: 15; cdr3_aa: CASSAIDRDTGELFF
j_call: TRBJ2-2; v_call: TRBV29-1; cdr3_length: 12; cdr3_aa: CSGGTGDGELFF
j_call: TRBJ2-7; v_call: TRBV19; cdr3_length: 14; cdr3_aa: CATRRDTSSYEQYF
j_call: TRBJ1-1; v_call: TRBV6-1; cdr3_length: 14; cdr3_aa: CASWDRAMNTEAFF
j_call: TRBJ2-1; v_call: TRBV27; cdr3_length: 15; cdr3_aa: CASTLSGGPVDEQFF
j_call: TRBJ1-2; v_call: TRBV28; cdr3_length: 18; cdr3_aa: CASSSNRDREKGLYGYTF
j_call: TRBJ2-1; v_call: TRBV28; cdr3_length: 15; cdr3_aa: CASSSLGQGGNEQFF
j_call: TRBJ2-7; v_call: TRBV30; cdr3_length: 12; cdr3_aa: CAWSVVAYEQYF
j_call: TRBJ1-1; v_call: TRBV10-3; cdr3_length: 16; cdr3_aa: CAISEGGERRNTEAFF
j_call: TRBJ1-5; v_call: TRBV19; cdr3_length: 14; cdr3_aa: CASSIEGLNQPQHF
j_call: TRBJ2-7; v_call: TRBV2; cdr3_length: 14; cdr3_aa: CASSPGQGAREQYF
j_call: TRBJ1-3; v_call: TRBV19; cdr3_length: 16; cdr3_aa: CASSHRTGSSGNTIYF
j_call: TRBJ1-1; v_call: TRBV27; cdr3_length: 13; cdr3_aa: CASRGTGHLTAFF
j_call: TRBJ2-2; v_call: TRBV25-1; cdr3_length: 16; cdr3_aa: CASTPSAEEAAGELFF
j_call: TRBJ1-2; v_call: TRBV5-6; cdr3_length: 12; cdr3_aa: CASSVTQGGYTF
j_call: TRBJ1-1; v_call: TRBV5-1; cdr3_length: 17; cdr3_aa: CASSLVVQEPMNTEAFF
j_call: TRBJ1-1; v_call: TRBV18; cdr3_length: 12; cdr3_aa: CASSPRSTEAFF
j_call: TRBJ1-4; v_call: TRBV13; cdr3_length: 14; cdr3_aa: CASSLRQGHEKLFF
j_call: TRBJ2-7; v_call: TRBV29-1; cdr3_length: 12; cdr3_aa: CSVRQGSYEQYF
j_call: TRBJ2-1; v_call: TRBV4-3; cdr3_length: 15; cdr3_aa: CASSQMITSGFQQFF
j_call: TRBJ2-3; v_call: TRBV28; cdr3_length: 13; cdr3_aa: CASKAGFLDTQYF
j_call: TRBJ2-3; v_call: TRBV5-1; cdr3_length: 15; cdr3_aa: CASSPTSGGTDTQYF
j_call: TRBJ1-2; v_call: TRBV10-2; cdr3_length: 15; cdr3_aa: CASSETSGINYGYTF
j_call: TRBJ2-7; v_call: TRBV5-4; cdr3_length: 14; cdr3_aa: CASSRLAGTYEQYF
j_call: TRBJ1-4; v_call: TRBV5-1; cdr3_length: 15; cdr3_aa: CASRRDRGLGEKLFF
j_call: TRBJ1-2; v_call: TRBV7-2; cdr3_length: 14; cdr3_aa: CASSSDRTFYGYTF
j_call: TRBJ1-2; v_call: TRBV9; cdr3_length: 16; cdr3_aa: CASSVRGGQGAFSYTF
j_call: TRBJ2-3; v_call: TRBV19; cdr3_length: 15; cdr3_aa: CASTISGGRSDTQYF
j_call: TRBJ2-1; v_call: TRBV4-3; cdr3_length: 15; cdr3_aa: CASSQFASAYNEQFF
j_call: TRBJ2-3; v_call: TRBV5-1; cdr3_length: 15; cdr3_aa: CASTSGGRVEDTQYF
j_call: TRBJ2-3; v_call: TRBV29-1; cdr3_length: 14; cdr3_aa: CSGGRTGGTDTQYF
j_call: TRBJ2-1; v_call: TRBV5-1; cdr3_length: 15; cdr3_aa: CASSLEGSSYNEQFF
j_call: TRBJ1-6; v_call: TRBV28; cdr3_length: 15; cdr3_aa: CASSLYITRNSPLHF
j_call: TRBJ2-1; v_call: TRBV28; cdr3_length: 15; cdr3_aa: CASSPGLYSYNEQFF